These T cell receptor beta chains were read from a single sample in a study of graft-versus-host responses after intestinal transplantation. Profiling relied on immunoSEQ multiplex PCR, and the TCRdb table lists in-frame clones only, not all of them. The sample shows roughly 7,800 clones, approximately 31% of them seen only once. The material was alloreactive CD4+ T cells from a mixed lymphocyte reaction culture, obtained before intestinal transplant. The receptors shown here come from a human patient who received an intestinal transplant. Each CDR3 is given with its conserved first and last residue. D genes are given only for firm matches. Clone size is stated in some rows and not others, as once, few, many or a class when expanded.

TRBJ2-3	TRBD2	TRBV6-6	few	TGTGCCAGCAGTTACGGTGGGCGGGAGTGGTTTGATACGCAGTATTTT	CASSYGGREWFDTQYF
TRBJ2-7	.	TRBV30	.	TGTGCCTGGAGTGTAAGATCTTTGGAGGAGCAGTACTTC	CAWSVRSLEEQYF
TRBJ2-5	TRBD2	TRBV11-1	.	TGTGCCAGCAGCTTAGACGGGAGGCCACAAGAGACCCAGTACTTC	CASSLDGRPQETQYF
TRBJ2-5	.	TRBV28	.	TGTGCCAGCAGTTTCGGACTCACCCAGTACTTC	CASSFGLTQYF
TRBJ2-7	.	TRBV7-9	few	TGTGCCAGCAGCTTGTGGCAGGAGGGTAACGAGCAGTACTTC	CASSLWQEGNEQYF
TRBJ2-5	TRBD1	TRBV6-1	medium-sized	TGTGCCAGCAGTGAAGCAGGACAGGGGGGACAAGAGACCCAGTACTTC	CASSEAGQGGQETQYF
TRBJ2-7	.	TRBV4-1	few	TGCGCCAGCAGCCACGGGAGCTCCTACGAGCAGTACTTC	CASSHGSSYEQYF
TRBJ1-4	TRBD1	TRBV29-1	few	TGCAGCGTTGAATCGGGCAGGGGGAACGAAAAACTGTTTTTT	CSVESGRGNEKLFF
TRBJ2-7	TRBD1	TRBV6-5	.	TGTGCCAGCAGTTTCCTGGGACAGGGCGTCTACGAGCAGTACTTC	CASSFLGQGVYEQYF
TRBJ1-2	.	TRBV28	few	TGTGCCAGCAGTTTATGGGGGGCCAGATCTAACTATGGCTACACCTTC	CASSLWGARSNYGYTF
TRBJ2-3	.	TRBV18	few	TGTGCCAGCTCACCAATTGGGCAGGGGAGTAGAGATACGCAGTATTTT	CASSPIGQGSRDTQYF
TRBJ2-7	.	TRBV28	.	TGTGCCAGCAGCTCAACTGTGAGCTCCTACGAGCAGTACTTC	CASSSTVSSYEQYF
TRBJ1-6	.	TRBV7-2	.	TGTGCCAGCAGCTTATGGGGACAAGATAATTCACCCCTCCACTTT	CASSLWGQDNSPLHF
TRBJ2-5	.	TRBV5-1	few	TGCGCCAGCAGCTTGGCCGGGGGACAGCCGCGGACCCAGTACTTC	CASSLAGGQPRTQYF
TRBJ1-2	.	TRBV6-5	few	TGTGCCAGCAGTTACTCGTCTTCAGCTAACTATGGCTACACCTTC	CASSYSSSANYGYTF
TRBJ1-5	TRBD1	TRBV19	medium-sized	TGTGCCAGTAGTATGGACAGGGGGCTTGGTCAGCCCCAGCATTTT	CASSMDRGLGQPQHF
TRBJ2-7	.	TRBV5-1	once	TGCGCCAGCAGCTTGGGCCGGACAGCCTACGAGCAGTACTTC	CASSLGRTAYEQYF
TRBJ2-3	.	TRBV7-9	once	TGTGCCAGCAGCGTCGGACAGCAAATAGGGGATACGCAGTATTTT	CASSVGQQIGDTQYF
TRBJ2-7	.	TRBV5-1	few	TGCGCCAGCGGCTTTAGGGGAGAGCAGTACTTC	CASGFRGEQYF
TRBJ2-7	TRBD1	TRBV2	few	TGTGCCAGCACCAGGACAGGGATCTACGAGCAGTACTTC	CASTRTGIYEQYF
TRBJ2-7	.	TRBV14	medium-sized	TGTGCCAGCAGCCAAGAGGTATCCAGGGACTACGAGCAGTACTTC	CASSQEVSRDYEQYF
TRBJ1-3	.	TRBV7-5	few	TGTGCCAGAAGCTTAGCGCGCGGATCCGGGGTGCCAAGCTCTGGAAACACCATATATTTT	CARSLARGSGVPSSGNTIYF
TRBJ1-4	.	TRBV10-3	few	TGTGCCATCAGTGAGTCGAGGCAGGGCAATGAAAAACTGTTTTTT	CAISESRQGNEKLFF
TRBJ1-2	.	TRBV4-2	.	TGTGCCAGCAGCCCGGACAGAGCTAACTATGGCTACACCTTC	CASSPDRANYGYTF
TRBJ2-5	.	TRBV11-1	few	TGTGCCAGCAGCTTAAGGGTAAAAGCGGCCCAAGAGACCCAGTACTTC	CASSLRVKAAQETQYF
TRBJ2-3	.	TRBV5-6	medium-sized	TGTGCCAGCAGCTTGGGGCCTTCCGATACGCAGTATTTT	CASSLGPSDTQYF
TRBJ1-2	.	TRBV19	once	TGTGCCAGTAGTATAGGCACAGGTCTGTCTTATGGCTACACCTTC	CASSIGTGLSYGYTF
TRBJ1-3	.	TRBV2	large	TGTGCCAGCAGTGACAGGGGAAGACTCTCTGGAAACACCATATATTTT	CASSDRGRLSGNTIYF